The 18 T cell receptor beta chains reported below all come from one sample, sequenced in a study of blood T cell repertoires in COVID-19. Only in-frame clones appear in the TCRdb table, and some are missing; sequencing was by immunoSEQ multiplex PCR. The sample includes about 140,000 clones, about 84% of them seen just once. Input material: PBMCs or T cells enriched from blood (not recorded which). The receptors shown here come from a young woman who had been exposed to COVID-19.

About this clone itself: Other DNA variants within this sample encode the same CDR3. The CDR3 is CASSLEGQGADGYTF. In DNA, the CDR3 is TGCGCCAGCAGCTTGGAAGGGCAGGGGGCGGATGGCTACACCTTC. The chain recombines TRBV5-1 with TRBJ1-2; TRBD1 aligns across 8 bases. The CDR3 consists of 15 residues. J gave up 6 bases and V 0 bases, and 7 bases lay outside the gene matches. Germline values: CDR1 SGHRS, CDR2 YFSETQ.

The J gene is TRBJ2-3, the V gene TRBV27; D is uncertain. The V end was cut by 2 bases, the J end by 2 bases, with 14 bases between. Germline loops: CDR1 MNHEY, CDR2 SMNVEV (reference sequence). The CDR3 extends over 16 amino acids. For the CDR3, the DNA is TGTGCCAGCAGTTTAAGTTACCCGACACCCACAGATACGCAGTATTTT. Translating gives CASSLSYPTPTDTQYF.

The rearrangement links TRBV28 to TRBJ2-7; 7 bases are shared with TRBD1. Germline V lookup: CDR1 MDHEN, CDR2 SYDVKM. V was clipped by 5 bases and J by 2 bases; unmatched bases: 9. CDR3 size: 15 residues. The CDR3 nucleotides read TGTGCCAGCAGTACAAGACAGGGCGGACCCTACGAGCAGTACTTC. This codes for CASSTRQGGPYEQYF.

This clone has a handful of counts. The chain joins TRBV30 to TRBJ2-7; tentatively, D is TRBD2 (6 bases). CDR3 length equals 14 residues. Germline lookup yields CDR1 GTSNPN and CDR2 SVGIG (reference sequence). V lost 3 bases to trimming and J lost 2 bases, with 14 bases between them. CDR3 region: CAWRRLALTYEQYF. The CDR3 bases are TGTGCCTGGAGAAGGCTAGCGCTAACCTACGAGCAGTACTTC.

The genes are TRBV13 and TRBJ2-7; TRBD2 aligns across 13 bases. The CDR3 covers 18 residues. The germline CDR1 and CDR2 sequences are PRHDT and FYEKMQ (reference sequence). V lost 4 bases, J lost 0 bases, and 9 bases stayed unmatched. CDR3 DNA: TGTGCCAGCAGCTCCGGACTAGCGGGAGCCCAAAGCTCCTACGAGCAGTACTTC. Translation gives CASSSGLAGAQSSYEQYF.

The rearrangement joins TRBV30 to TRBJ2-6, with 7 positions matching TRBD1. The germline V gene encodes CDR1 GTSNPN and CDR2 SVGIG (reference sequence). CDR3 length equals 15 residues. Trimming at V came to 3 bases and at J to 2 bases, leaving 4 bases not matched to a gene. The CDR3 DNA follows: TGTGCCTGGAGCCCCACAGGGGCTGGGGCCAACGTCCTGACTTTC. Amino acids: CAWSPTGAGANVLTF.

V and J are TRBV28 and TRBJ1-1; TRBD1 is a possible D gene (6 bases). V gave up 3 bases and J gave up 8 bases, with 7 bases separating them. Germline-derived CDR1 and CDR2 are MDHEN and SYDVKM. The CDR3 loop spans 11 amino acids. CDR3 in DNA: TGTGCCAGCAGTTTGACAGGCGAAGCTTTCTTT. Translated: CASSLTGEAFF.

The chain links TRBV28 to TRBJ2-1; no definite D call. CDR3 length: 12 amino acids. CDR1 and CDR2 from the germline V gene are MDHEN and SYDVKM. Trimming pared 3 bases from V and 2 bases from J, leaving 2 bases between. CDR3 sequence: CASSFTYNEQFF. The CDR3 DNA follows: TGTGCCAGCAGTTTCACCTACAATGAGCAGTTCTTC. The complete variable domain, with remaining parts taken from reference TRBV28 and TRBJ2-1, reads DVKVTQSSRYLVKRTGEKVFLECVQDMDHENMFWYRQDPGLGLRLIYFSYDVKMKEKGDIPEGYSVSREKKERFSLILESASTNQTSMYLCASSFTYNEQFFGPGTRLTVL.

The chain links TRBV4-1 to TRBJ1-6, with unresolved D. Germline V CDR1 and CDR2: MGHRA, YSYEKL. V dropped 0 bases and J dropped 0 bases, with 6 bases sitting between them. CDR3 length: 16 residues. The CDR3 nucleotides read TGCGCCAGCAGCCAAGAGCCGAGCTCCTATAATTCACCCCTCCACTTT. It encodes CASSQEPSSYNSPLHF.

The chain uses TRBV5-1 and TRBJ2-2; D may be TRBD2 (5 bases). CDR3 length: 17 amino acids. V was shortened by 1 base and J by 2 bases, with 15 bases between the two germline ends. CDR1 SGHRS and CDR2 YFSETQ come from the germline V gene. The DNA for the CDR3 is TGCGCCAGCAGCTTGAGTAACGGGATGGGAAACACCGGGGAGCTGTTTTTT. Translating gives CASSLSNGMGNTGELFF. Supplemented by reference TRBV5-1 and TRBJ2-2, the full variable domain reads KAGVTQTPRYLIKTRGQQVTLSCSPISGHRSVSWYQQTPGQGLQFLFEYFSETQRNKGNFPGRFSGRQFSNSRSEMNVSTLELGDSALYLCASSLSNGMGNTGELFFGEGSRLTVL.

This clone is a singleton in its sample. The V gene is TRBV12-3 or TRBV12-4, the J gene TRBJ2-1; 7 bases are shared with TRBD2. The CDR3 is 11 residues long. V trimming: 6 bases; J trimming: 7 bases; junction bases outside the gene matches: 0. The CDR3 protein is CASSGGNEQFF. As DNA, the CDR3 is TGTGCCAGCAGCGGGGGGAATGAGCAGTTCTTC.

The chain recombines TRBV11-2 with TRBJ2-3, with D unresolved. Germline CDR1 and CDR2: SGHAT and FQNNGV. The CDR3 runs 16 residues. The V gene lost 1 base and the J gene lost 2 bases, with 13 bases spanning the gap. In DNA form, the CDR3 reads TGTGCCAGCAGCTTAGTGCCCGGGTCCCCCACAGATACGCAGTATTTT. Encoded protein: CASSLVPGSPTDTQYF.

The chain has TRBV30 and TRBJ1-1; D uncertain. Trimming cost V 8 bases and J 1 base, with 8 bases left between them. The CDR3 is 11 amino acids. Germline CDR1 is GTSNPN and CDR2 is SVGIG (reference sequence). The DNA for the CDR3 is TGTGCCGTAAACAAGAACACTGAAGCTTTCTTT. This encodes CAVNKNTEAFF.

V and J are TRBV3-1 (or the pseudogene TRBV3-2) and TRBJ2-7; 10 bases match TRBD2. The CDR3 is made up of 15 amino acids. CDR1 is LGHDT, CDR2 YNNKEL, per germline (reference sequence). Trimming took 1 base from V and 5 from J; bases not matched to a gene: 5. The DNA for the CDR3 is TGTGCCAGCAGCCAAGGGGGCCTAGCGGGAGACGAGCAGTACTTC. Translation: CASSQGGLAGDEQYF.

The chain joins TRBV7-9 to TRBJ2-3; the match to TRBD1 covers 7 bases. There are 17 residues in the CDR3. Germline V CDR1 and CDR2: SEHNR, FQNEAQ (reference sequence). V lost 3 bases to trimming and J lost 4 bases; unmatched junction nucleotides: 13. CDR3 protein: CASSFSGTGVGPDTQYF. Written as DNA, the CDR3 is TGTGCCAGCAGCTTTTCTGGAACAGGGGTTGGGCCAGATACGCAGTATTTT.

The V and J genes are TRBV10-3 and TRBJ2-3; 9 bases fit TRBD2. CDR1 ENHRY and CDR2 SYGVKD come from the germline V gene. The CDR3 loop spans 14 amino acids. J was trimmed by 5 bases and V by 7 bases; bases with no gene match: 7. The CDR3 nucleotides are TGTGCCATCAAGCCCGGGACTAGCCAAGATACGCAGTATTTT. Translated: CAIKPGTSQDTQYF.

Ten or more counts support this clone. The chain employs TRBV15 and TRBJ1-4; 8 bases fit TRBD1. The CDR3 has 16 amino acids. Trimming at V came to 0 bases and at J to 7 bases, leaving 7 bases not matched to a gene. Germline CDR1 is LNHNV and CDR2 is YYDKDF (reference sequence). The chain's CDR3 is CATSRDIRQGSEKLFF. The CDR3 bases are TGTGCCACCAGCAGAGATATACGACAGGGGAGTGAAAAACTGTTTTTT.

The chain recombines TRBV11-2 with TRBJ1-2; D uncertain. Trimming stripped 5 bases from V and 8 bases from J, with 21 bases between. CDR3 length equals 15 residues. Germline loops: CDR1 SGHAT, CDR2 FQNNGV. The CDR3 loop reads CASSPWLGSTSGYTF. CDR3 DNA: TGTGCCAGCAGCCCCTGGCTAGGCTCTACTAGCGGCTACACCTTC.